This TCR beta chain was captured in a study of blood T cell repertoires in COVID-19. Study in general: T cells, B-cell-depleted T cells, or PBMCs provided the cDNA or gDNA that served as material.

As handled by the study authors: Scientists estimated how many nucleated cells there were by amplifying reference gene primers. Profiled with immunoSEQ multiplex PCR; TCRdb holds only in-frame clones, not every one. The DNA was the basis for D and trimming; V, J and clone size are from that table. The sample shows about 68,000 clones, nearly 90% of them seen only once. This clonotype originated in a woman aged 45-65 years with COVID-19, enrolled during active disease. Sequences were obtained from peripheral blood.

The CDR3 sequence is CASSQGRRASRRANEQFF. In DNA, the CDR3 is TGTGCCAGCAGCCAAGGGCGTAGGGCTAGCAGGAGGGCCAATGAGCAGTTCTTC. J is TRBJ2-1 and V is TRBV4-2, with D tentatively TRBD2 (6 bases). V was pared by 1 base and J by 6 bases, with 22 bases between. The CDR3 runs 18 residues. Germline CDR1 and CDR2: LGHNA and YNFKEQ.